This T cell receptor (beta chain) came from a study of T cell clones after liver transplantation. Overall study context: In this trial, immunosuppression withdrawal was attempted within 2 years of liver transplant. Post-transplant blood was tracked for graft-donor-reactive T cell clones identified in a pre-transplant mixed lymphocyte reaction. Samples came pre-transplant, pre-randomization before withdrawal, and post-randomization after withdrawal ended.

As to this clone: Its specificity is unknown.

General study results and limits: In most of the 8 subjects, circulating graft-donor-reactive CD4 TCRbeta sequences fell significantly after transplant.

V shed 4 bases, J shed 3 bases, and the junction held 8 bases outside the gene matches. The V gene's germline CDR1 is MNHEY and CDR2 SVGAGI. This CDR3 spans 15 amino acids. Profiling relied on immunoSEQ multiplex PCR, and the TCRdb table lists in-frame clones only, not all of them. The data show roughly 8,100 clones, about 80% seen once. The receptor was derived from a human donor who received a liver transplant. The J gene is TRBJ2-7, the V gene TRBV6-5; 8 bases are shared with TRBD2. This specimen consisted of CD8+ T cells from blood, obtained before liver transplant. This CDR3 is CASSSPRGGIYEQYF. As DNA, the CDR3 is TGTGCCAGCAGTTCCCCCCGGGGGGGGATCTACGAGCAGTACTTC.